Listed below are T cell receptor beta chains from one sample, sequenced in a study of T cells in Graves' hyperthyroidism and ophthalmopathy. TCRdb processed the multiplex PCR reads anew with MiXCR; each CDR3 protein has one entry. The sample has around 450,000 distinct CDR3 sequences, 15% to 19% seen once. What was sequenced was blood. The source of these receptors is a young woman with Graves' hyperthyroidism. Both conserved end residues are part of each CDR3. Each record gives: D gene, J gene, V gene, clone size, CDR3 protein. A D gene is named only where the DNA matches it firmly. The listing skips clone size in some rows; elsewhere it reads once, few, many or a size class.

>.|TRBJ1-4|TRBV7-8|.
CASSSREYGNPAATNEKLFF
>TRBD2|TRBJ2-1|TRBV12-3/TRBV12-4|many
CASSRDRGGNEQFF
>TRBD2|TRBJ2-5|TRBV6-5|few
CASSWGTSGSETQYF
>TRBD1|TRBJ1-5|TRBV20-1|.
CSASIGTADGNQPQHF
>.|TRBJ2-3|TRBV19|once
CASSWDFTDTQYF
>TRBD1|TRBJ1-2|TRBV6-1|many
CASRAPGQENYGYTF
>.|TRBJ1-1|TRBV6-2/TRBV6-3|many
CASSYRDDTEAFF
>.|TRBJ2-3|TRBV20-1|many
CSASPRERTDTQYF
>TRBD1|TRBJ2-1|TRBV12-3/TRBV12-4|many
CASSLALQGARWRRGSYNEQFF
>TRBD1|TRBJ2-1|TRBV5-6|many
CASSLGQGAYNEQFF
>.|TRBJ2-1|TRBV11-3|.
CASSSNIGEQFF
>.|TRBJ2-2|TRBV6-1|few
CATTGPETGELFF
>.|TRBJ2-5|TRBV7-2|many
CASSFGRETQYF
>.|TRBJ2-7|TRBV13|many
CASSFTRRGEEQYF
>TRBD1|TRBJ1-1|TRBV5-1|.
CASSRGQGASQNTEAFF
>.|TRBJ1-2|TRBV6-5|once
CASSYSYRVYGYTF
>.|TRBJ1-5|TRBV28|few
CASIMLNQPQHF
>.|TRBJ2-3|TRBV29-1|.
CSVRGLLGDTQYF
>TRBD1|TRBJ1-3|TRBV2|few
CASSELGTEIGNTIYF
>.|TRBJ1-5|TRBV6-1|.
CASSDSRNQPQHF
>.|TRBJ1-6|TRBV28|many
CASSLTQGQRSPLHF
>TRBD2|TRBJ2-7|TRBV3-1|many
CASSHLAGVGRYEQYF
>.|TRBJ2-1|TRBV7-2|many
CASGHVGPGQFF
>TRBD2|TRBJ2-7|TRBV6-1|many
CASSGGTSGTFEQYF